This T cell receptor (beta chain) is drawn from a study of T cells in Graves' hyperthyroidism and ophthalmopathy. Whole-study context: Staff took peripheral blood when the initial diagnosis was made, before any treatment began.

Trimming shortened V by 1 base and J by 6 bases, and 10 bases separated the two germline ends. This CDR3 region has 12 residues. The V gene's germline CDR1 is DFQATT and CDR2 SNEGSKA (reference sequence). For this clonotype: Its specificity is unknown.

General study points: Progression to ophthalmopathy was predicted a median of roughly 6.6 months early.

RNA transcripts gave rise to amplified TCR beta CDR3 regions. Using the HTBI primer set, a first-round RT-PCR was run on the TCR CDR3. TCRdb reprocessed the multiplex PCR reads with MiXCR, giving one entry per CDR3 protein. Of about 260,000 distinct CDR3 sequences detected, about 25% appear once; the ten largest clones hold about 30%. Uncontrolled infection, other autoimmune disease, pregnancy or lactation led to exclusion. This receptor was taken from a man aged 35-49 years with Graves' hyperthyroidism that later progressed to Graves' ophthalmopathy. Sequencing used blood. The chain is built from TRBV20-1 and TRBJ2-7; no firm D call. CDR3 sequence: CSARGLAAEQYF. The DNA of the CDR3 is TGCAGTGCTAGAGGATTAGCCGCCGAGCAGTACTTC.